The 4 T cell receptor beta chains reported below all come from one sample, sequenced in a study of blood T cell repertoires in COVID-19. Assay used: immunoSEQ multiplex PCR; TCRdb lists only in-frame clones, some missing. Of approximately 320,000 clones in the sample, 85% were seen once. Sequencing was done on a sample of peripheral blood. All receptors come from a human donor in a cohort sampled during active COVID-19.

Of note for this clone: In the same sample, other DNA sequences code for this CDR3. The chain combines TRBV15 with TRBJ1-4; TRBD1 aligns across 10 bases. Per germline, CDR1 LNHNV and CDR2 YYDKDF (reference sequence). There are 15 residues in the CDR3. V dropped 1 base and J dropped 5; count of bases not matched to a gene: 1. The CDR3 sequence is CATSRGGQGNEKLFF. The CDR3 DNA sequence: TGTGCCACCAGCAGAGGGGGACAGGGGAATGAAAAACTGTTTTTT.

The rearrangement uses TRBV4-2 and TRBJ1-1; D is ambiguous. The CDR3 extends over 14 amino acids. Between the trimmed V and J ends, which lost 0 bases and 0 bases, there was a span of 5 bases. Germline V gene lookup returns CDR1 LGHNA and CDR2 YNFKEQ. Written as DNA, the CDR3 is TGTGCCAGCAGCCAAGAGGAGGTGAACACTGAAGCTTTCTTT. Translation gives CASSQEEVNTEAFF.

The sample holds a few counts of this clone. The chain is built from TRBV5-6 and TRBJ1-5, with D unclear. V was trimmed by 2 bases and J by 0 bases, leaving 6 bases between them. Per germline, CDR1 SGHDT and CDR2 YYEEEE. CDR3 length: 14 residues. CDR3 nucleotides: TGTGCCAGCAGCTTTCAACTTAGCAATCAGCCCCAGCATTTT. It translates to CASSFQLSNQPQHF.

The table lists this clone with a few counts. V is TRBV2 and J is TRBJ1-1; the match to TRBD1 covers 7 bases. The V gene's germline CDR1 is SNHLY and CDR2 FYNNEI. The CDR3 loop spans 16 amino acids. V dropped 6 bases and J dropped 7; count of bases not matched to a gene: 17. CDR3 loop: CASRAGTALGGFEAFF. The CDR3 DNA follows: TGTGCCAGCAGGGCCGGGACCGCCCTAGGGGGCTTTGAAGCTTTCTTT.